Listed below are T cell receptor beta chains from one sample, sequenced in a study of blood T cell repertoires in COVID-19. The repertoire was sequenced with immunoSEQ multiplex PCR; TCRdb's copy has only in-frame clones and lacks some. The sample consists of under 150,000 clones, 85% of them appearing once. Sequenced material: peripheral blood. These receptors were taken from a human donor in a cohort sampled during active COVID-19. Both conserved end residues are trimmed from each CDR3. The order of the fields is D gene, V gene, CDR3 length, clone size, CDR3 protein. A D gene is named only where the DNA matches it firmly. Clone size is shown for a subset of rows, as once, few, many or a class of expanded clone.

D: NA; V: TRBV7-9; length: 11; size: NA; CDR3: ASSWTSTDTQY
D: TRBD2; V: TRBV5-8; length: 16; size: NA; CDR3: ASSLALQSGGRGDTQY
D: NA; V: TRBV6-5; length: 14; size: NA; CDR3: ASSYSDSGKGYEQF
D: TRBD1; V: TRBV10-3; length: 13; size: NA; CDR3: AITPGQGSTDTQY
D: NA; V: TRBV12-3/TRBV12-4; length: 11; size: NA; CDR3: ASTVSGSETQY
D: NA; V: TRBV5-1; length: 9; size: NA; CDR3: ASAQGDTQY
D: NA; V: TRBV6-2/TRBV6-3; length: 15; size: NA; CDR3: ASSAPWTAFGVQPQH
D: NA; V: TRBV9; length: 12; size: NA; CDR3: ASSQTQRPTEAF
D: NA; V: TRBV5-4; length: 11; size: NA; CDR3: ASSFPSSYEQY
D: NA; V: TRBV28; length: 12; size: few; CDR3: ASSSSPLNYGYT